These 19 T cell receptor beta chains share one sample of origin, sequenced in a study of blood T cell repertoires in COVID-19. Only in-frame clones appear in the TCRdb table, and some are missing; sequencing was by immunoSEQ multiplex PCR. Of some 700,000 clones listed, 85% to 90% are singletons. Sequencing used peripheral blood. The receptor set was obtained from a young woman with acute or convalescent COVID-19.

The chain has TRBV7-8 and TRBJ1-6; D gene ambiguous. Trimming took 4 bases from V and 6 from J, leaving 16 bases between them. CDR1 is SGHVS and CDR2 is FQNEAQ in the germline V gene. This CDR3 comprises 16 residues. The chain's CDR3 is CASSSPVSEPNSPLHF. The CDR3 DNA reads TGTGCCAGCAGCTCCCCGGTGTCCGAGCCTAATTCACCCCTCCACTTT.

CDR3 residues: CASRRLSSNEQFF. The CDR3 nucleotides are TGTGCCAGCAGGCGACTCTCATCTAATGAGCAGTTCTTC. The V call is TRBV3-1 (or the pseudogene TRBV3-2), the J call TRBJ2-1, with D unresolved. Trimming removed 6 bases at V and 7 bases at J, with 13 bases between. Germline values: CDR1 LGHDT, CDR2 YNNKEL (reference sequence). CDR3 size: 13 residues.

The chain couples TRBV5-1 to TRBJ1-4; possible D gene TRBD1, 5 bases. Deletions cut 4 bases from V and 3 bases from J, with 25 bases between. CDR3 length: 19 amino acids. In germline, CDR1 is SGHRS, CDR2 YFSETQ. CDR3: CASSPCGLQDFGANEKLFF. The CDR3 DNA sequence: TGCGCCAGCAGCCCATGTGGTCTACAGGATTTTGGAGCTAATGAAAAACTGTTTTTT. The full variable domain, completed using reference TRBV5-1 and TRBJ1-4, is KAGVTQTPRYLIKTRGQQVTLSCSPISGHRSVSWYQQTPGQGLQFLFEYFSETQRNKGNFPGRFSGRQFSNSRSEMNVSTLELGDSALYLCASSPCGLQDFGANEKLFFGSGTQLSVL.

This chain uses TRBV19 with TRBJ1-5; no definite D call. CDR3 length: 17 residues. Germline assignment: CDR1 LNHDA and CDR2 SQIVND (reference sequence). V gave up 5 bases and J gave up 4 bases, with 21 bases separating them. CDR3 sequence: CASSASRRPSGNQPQHF. DNA of the CDR3: TGTGCCAGTAGTGCTTCAAGGAGACCATCGGGTAATCAGCCCCAGCATTTT.

The chain carries TRBV2 and TRBJ1-4; no reliable D call. Trimming took off 4 bases at V and 8 bases at J, with 14 bases between the two ends. Looked up from germline, CDR1 is SNHLY and CDR2 is FYNNEI. CDR3 length equals 14 residues. CDR3 nucleotides: TGTGCCAGCAGTGTAGGAGGGCATGGGGAAAAACTGTTTTTT. It codes for CASSVGGHGEKLFF.

The chain couples TRBV9 to TRBJ1-5; possibly TRBD1 for D (6 bases). The CDR3 length is 15 residues. The V and J ends lost 3 bases and 6 bases respectively, with 16 bases between them. Germline-derived CDR1 and CDR2 are SGDLS and YYNGEE. The CDR3: CASSEEGGLSQPQHF. Written as DNA, the CDR3 is TGTGCCAGCAGCGAAGAGGGGGGGCTTAGTCAGCCCCAGCATTTT.

The chain recombines TRBV5-1 with TRBJ2-7; D not certain. The germline V gene has CDR1 SGHRS and CDR2 YFSETQ. This CDR3 is 13 amino acids long. V was shortened by 2 bases and J by 2 bases, with 8 bases between the two germline ends. The CDR3 sequence is CASSFGSAYEQYF. The DNA of the CDR3 is TGCGCCAGCAGCTTTGGTAGTGCCTACGAGCAGTACTTC.

The CDR3 region has the DNA TGTGCCAGCAGGCAGACAGGCATTGGAAACACCATATATTTT. As protein: CASRQTGIGNTIYF. The V gene is TRBV2, the J gene TRBJ1-3; possible D gene TRBD1, 6 bases. CDR1 and CDR2 (germline): SNHLY, FYNNEI. Trimming took off 6 bases at V and 3 bases at J, with 12 bases between the two ends. The CDR3 covers 14 residues.

This clone was seen only once. V and J are TRBV14 and TRBJ1-6; D might be TRBD1 (5 bases). This CDR3 is built from 15 residues. The germline V and J ends were trimmed by 1 base and 10 bases, with 14 bases remaining between them. Looked up from germline, CDR1 is SGHDN and CDR2 is FVKESK. This CDR3 is CASSQVDNPGSPLHF. The CDR3 coding sequence is TGTGCCAGCAGCCAAGTGGACAACCCAGGGTCACCCCTCCACTTT. The full variable domain, with the rest looked up from reference TRBV14 and TRBJ1-6, is EAGVTQFPSHSVIEKGQTVTLRCDPISGHDNLYWYRRVMGKEIKFLLHFVKESKQDESGMPNNRFLAERTGGTYSTLKVQPAELEDSGVYFCASSQVDNPGSPLHFGNGTRLTVT.

V gene TRBV6-1 combines with J gene TRBJ1-5; D is unresolved. CDR1 is MNHNS, CDR2 SASEGT, per germline. The CDR3 is 14 amino acids. The V end lost 2 bases, the J end lost 4 bases, and 9 bases lay between the germline ends. CDR3 loop: CASSEWQLNQPQHF. In nucleotides, the CDR3 is TGTGCCAGCAGTGAATGGCAGTTGAATCAGCCCCAGCATTTT.

The chain employs TRBV6-2 or TRBV6-3 and TRBJ2-3, with D possibly being TRBD2 (5 bases). The CDR3 covers 14 residues. Germline V CDR1 and CDR2: MNHEY, SVGEGT. Deletions cut 4 bases from V and 2 bases from J, with 10 bases between. The CDR3 DNA follows: TGTGCCAGCAGTTCTAGCAGGACCACAGATACGCAGTATTTT. Translation gives CASSSSRTTDTQYF.

V is TRBV29-1 and J is TRBJ1-2; D call uncertain. The CDR3 covers 10 residues. CDR1 SQVTM and CDR2 ANQGSEA come from the germline V gene. Trimming took 5 bases from V and 8 from J, leaving 9 bases between them. The CDR3 nucleotides are TGCAGCGTTACTACTGAGGGCTACACCTTC. Its translation is CSVTTEGYTF.

The chain couples TRBV27 to TRBJ1-5; D is uncertain. Trimming took off 6 bases at V and 6 bases at J, with 15 bases between the two ends. Germline V gene lookup returns CDR1 MNHEY and CDR2 SMNVEV (reference sequence). The CDR3 runs to 14 residues. The CDR3 DNA reads TGTGCCAGCAGGGAAAAGATATGGAGTCAGCCCCAGCATTTT. Encoded protein: CASREKIWSQPQHF.

The chain employs TRBV2 and TRBJ2-1; D remains ambiguous. V lost 7 bases and J 8 bases, leaving 9 bases between the germline ends. Germline CDR1 SNHLY, CDR2 FYNNEI. The CDR3 totals 11 residues. This chain's CDR3 is CASTLQDEQFF. The CDR3 DNA sequence: TGTGCCAGCACCCTCCAGGATGAGCAGTTCTTC.

CDR3 region: CASSLHRVDYGYTF. The CDR3 DNA follows: TGTGCCAGCAGCTTACACAGGGTGGACTATGGCTACACCTTC. The chain carries TRBV7-8 and TRBJ1-2; a weak D match, TRBD1 (6 bases). Germline assignment: CDR1 SGHVS and CDR2 FQNEAQ. The CDR3 is 14 residues long. Trimming stripped 2 bases from V and 3 bases from J, with 10 bases between.

Only one count was recorded for this clone. This rearrangement joins TRBV6-6 to TRBJ1-2, with D possibly TRBD1 on 6 matching bases. The CDR3 runs to 14 residues. Between the trimmed V and J ends, which lost 2 bases and 2 bases, there was a span of 9 bases. CDR1 and CDR2 (germline): MNHNY, SVGAGI (reference sequence). CDR3 nucleotides: TGTGCCAGCAGTTACCCGGGACAAAACTATGGCTACACCTTC. Amino acids: CASSYPGQNYGYTF.

V is TRBV6-5 and J is TRBJ1-1; 8 bases match TRBD1. This CDR3 spans 15 amino acids. Germline assignment: CDR1 MNHEY and CDR2 SVGAGI. The V segment lost 5 bases and the J segment 5 bases; nucleotides outside the gene matches: 10. CDR3 amino acids: CASSLPGTGRTEAFF. The DNA for the CDR3 is TGTGCCAGCAGTCTCCCCGGGACAGGTAGAACTGAAGCTTTCTTT.

This rearrangement joins TRBV11-2 to TRBJ2-3; 12 bases align to TRBD2. Germline loops: CDR1 SGHAT, CDR2 FQNNGV. Unmatched junction bases numbered 2, after V lost 1 base and J lost 6 bases. The CDR3 consists of 15 residues. The CDR3 nucleotides read TGTGCCAGCAGCTTAGGGACTAGCGGGGTTGATACGCAGTATTTT. Translated, it gives CASSLGTSGVDTQYF.

This chain uses TRBV13 with TRBJ1-3; 12 bases agree with TRBD1. Trimming removed 6 bases from V and 0 bases from J; junction bases left unmatched: 9. The CDR3 spans 18 residues. The germline gives CDR1 PRHDT, CDR2 FYEKMQ (reference sequence). The CDR3 nucleotides read TGTGCCAGCAGATCTTTGGGACAGGGGGCGAGCTCTGGAAACACCATATATTTT. It is translated as CASRSLGQGASSGNTIYF. Full variable domain (outside the CDR3, taken from reference TRBV13 and TRBJ1-3): AAGVIQSPRHLIKEKRETATLKCYPIPRHDTVYWYQQGPGQDPQFLISFYEKMQSDKGSIPDRFSAQQFSDYHSELNMSSLELGDSALYFCASRSLGQGASSGNTIYFGEGSWLTVV.